One sample yielded the 16 T cell receptor beta chains listed below, sequenced in a study of metastatic and nonmetastatic thyroid tumors. Thyroid surgery was preceded by no treatment in any patient. TCRdb called clones again from the PCR reads with MiXCR. The sample has tens of thousands of clones; less than 25% are singletons. Sequenced: blood. The receptors derive from a female donor with papillary thyroid cancer or a benign thyroid nodule (not recorded which). Some clones in this sample may be carry-over from other donors' samples.

Many counts were recorded for this clone. The V call is TRBV28, the J call TRBJ2-5; 10 nucleotides agree with TRBD1. The CDR3 consists of 15 residues. V lost 6 bases and J lost 5; bases outside the gene matches: 9. Germline-derived CDR1 and CDR2 are MDHEN and SYDVKM. CDR3 DNA: TGTGCCAGCAGCCTTGGACAGGGGGTCGGGGAGACCCAGTACTTC. Translating it yields CASSLGQGVGETQYF.

In its sample, this clone was seen many times. The J gene is TRBJ1-3, the V gene TRBV2; no clear D gene. V was trimmed by 9 bases and J by 3 bases, leaving 12 bases between them. Germline CDR1 and CDR2: SNHLY and FYNNEI. This CDR3 contains 13 residues. Here the CDR3 reads CASGMVVGNTIYF. The CDR3 coding sequence is TGTGCCAGTGGTATGGTCGTTGGAAACACCATATATTTT.

Notes on this clone: This likely comes from a read error, as the CDR3 has no conserved phenylalanine or tryptophan at its end. The chain recombines TRBV30 with TRBJ2-7, with D tentatively TRBD1 or TRBD2 (9 bases each). CDR3 length equals 14 residues. Germline loops: CDR1 GTSNPN, CDR2 SVGIG (reference sequence). The CDR3 sequence: CAAQGAGGPYEQYL. The CDR3 DNA sequence: TGTGCAGCACAGGGGGCGGGAGGGCCTTACGAGCAGTACTTA.

Notes on this clone: This sequence may be a read error, since a much larger clone differs from it by one base. Other DNA sequences in this specimen translate into the identical CDR3. V usage is TRBV3-1 and J usage is TRBJ2-3; D might be TRBD2 (5 bases). The CDR3 is 13 amino acids. From germline, CDR1 is LGHDT and CDR2 YNNKEL (reference sequence). CDR3 in DNA: TGTGCCAGCAGCCAGGAGGCCCCAGATACACAGTATTTT. This codes for CASSQEAPDTQYF.

This clone was observed at least ten times. The chain employs TRBV14 and TRBJ2-1; the D gene is possibly TRBD1 (5 bases). Germline values: CDR1 SGHDN, CDR2 FVKESK. This CDR3 contains 16 residues. Between the trimmed V and J ends, which lost 2 bases and 5 bases, there was a span of 16 bases. The CDR3 DNA follows: TGTGCCAGCAGCCAAATAGGGCAGGGCAGGCACAATGAGCAGTTCTTC. Amino acids: CASSQIGQGRHNEQFF.

The chain carries TRBV5-4 and TRBJ2-5; 8 nucleotides agree with TRBD2. In germline, CDR1 is SGHNT, CDR2 YYREEE (reference sequence). V was clipped by 0 bases and J by 5 bases; unmatched bases: 6. This CDR3 comprises 15 residues. Written as DNA, the CDR3 is TGTGCCAGCAGCTTGGGGCTAGCGGGCCTCGAGACCCAGTACTTC. This translates into CASSLGLAGLETQYF.

Comment on this clone: A single base separates this from a much larger clone, so it may be a read error. This chain uses TRBV4-1 with TRBJ2-5, with 10 bases identical to TRBD1. The CDR3 sequence is 16 residues long. Germline V CDR1 and CDR2: MGHRA, YSYEKL. CDR3 sequence reads: CDSSQGDRGRRETQYF. The CDR3 DNA is TGCGACAGCAGCCAGGGGGACAGGGGCCGTAGGGAGACCCAGTACTTC.

This clone has at least ten counts. The chain combines TRBV20-1 with TRBJ1-1; D is unclear. V shed 3 bases and J shed 4 bases, with 9 bases lying between them. The CDR3 is made up of 12 amino acids. Germline CDR1 and CDR2: DFQATT and SNEGSKA (reference sequence). The DNA of the CDR3 is TGCAGTGCTAGGGTAGGGTCCACTGAAGCTTTCTTT. It specifies CSARVGSTEAFF.

This clone has a count of ten or more. The chain links TRBV18 to TRBJ1-1; no reliable D call. Per germline, CDR1 KGHSH and CDR2 LQKENI. The V gene lost 5 bases and the J gene lost 3 bases, with 16 bases spanning the gap. CDR3 length: 15 amino acids. The CDR3 DNA reads TGTGCCAGCTCAAAAGATAGTTGGGCTTACACTGAAGCTTTCTTT. Translating it yields CASSKDSWAYTEAFF.

The chain uses TRBV7-3 and TRBJ2-7, with D possibly TRBD1 on 6 matching bases. Germline CDR1 and CDR2: SGHTA and FQGTGA. With 6 bases removed from V and 3 bases from J, the gap between germline ends came to 12 bases. The CDR3 runs 13 residues. The CDR3 DNA is TGTGCCAGCAGTCGAGGGGGAGACTACGAGCAGTACTTC. This translates into CASSRGGDYEQYF.

Within the sample, this clone is medium-sized (0.01 to 0.1%). The J gene is TRBJ2-7, the V gene TRBV6-1, with a tentative D call TRBD1 (6 bases). V lost 2 bases to trimming and J lost 2 bases, with 10 bases between them. The CDR3 sequence is 14 residues long. The germline CDR1 and CDR2 sequences are MNHNS and SASEGT. The CDR3 protein is CASSEQDSAYEQYF. The CDR3 coding sequence is TGTGCCAGCAGTGAACAGGACAGCGCCTACGAGCAGTACTTC.

This clone has at least ten counts. This chain joins TRBV20-1 and TRBJ2-5; perhaps TRBD2 as D (7 bases). Trimming left V 2 bases short and J 7 bases short, with 23 bases between. Germline lookup yields CDR1 DFQATT and CDR2 SNEGSKA (reference sequence). The CDR3 runs 16 residues. The CDR3 sequence is CSARPPGTRGEGTQYF. The CDR3 bases are TGCAGTGCTAGACCCCCGGGAACTAGGGGGGAGGGGACCCAGTACTTC.

With regard to this clone: The germline gene is not matched at one end of the junction; a read error may be the cause. CDR3 DNA: TGTGCCTGCAGTTTGCGGGACACTCGGGGTCTCGGTCGCTCACCCCTCCACTTT. Amino acids: CACSLRDTRGLGRSPLHF. V and J are TRBV27 and TRBJ1-6; possibly TRBD1 for D (6 bases). The CDR3 sequence is 18 residues long. CDR1 is MNHEY and CDR2 is SMNVEV in the germline V gene (reference sequence).

About this clone: At one end, the junction sequence differs from germline, possibly due to a read error. The chain's CDR3 is CANSPGGCNQPQHF. DNA of the CDR3: TGTGCCAACAGCCCCGGGGGCTGTAATCAGCCCCAGCATTTT. The chain recombines TRBV7-9 with TRBJ1-5; tentative D call: TRBD1 (6 bases). CDR1 is SEHNR, CDR2 FQNEAQ, per germline (reference sequence). The CDR3 runs to 14 residues. Full variable domain (remainder filled in from reference TRBV7-9 and TRBJ1-5): DTGVSQNPRHKITKRGQNVTFRCDPISEHNRLYWYRQTLGQGPEFLTYFQNEAQLEKSRLLSDRFSAERPKGSFSTLEIQRTEQGDSAMYLCANSPGGCNQPQHFGDGTRLSIL.

This clone was detected many times. V usage is TRBV5-6 and J usage is TRBJ1-1; D is ambiguous. The V end lost 1 base, the J end lost 0 bases, and 4 bases lay between the germline ends. Germline loops: CDR1 SGHDT, CDR2 YYEEEE. The CDR3 spans 13 residues. The DNA of the CDR3 is TGTGCCAGCAGCTTGACAGTGAACACTGAAGCTTTCTTT. Its translation: CASSLTVNTEAFF.

There are a few counts of this clone. CDR3 sequence: CASRTMGQRDGGNQPQHF. The DNA for the CDR3 is TGTGCCAGCAGAACTATGGGACAAAGGGATGGTGGCAATCAGCCCCAGCATTTT. This chain links TRBV28 with TRBJ1-5; TRBD1 is a possible D gene (6 bases). The CDR3 is 18 amino acids. Per the germline V gene, CDR1 is MDHEN and CDR2 is SYDVKM. The V and J ends lost 6 bases and 2 bases respectively, with 23 bases between them. The whole variable domain, filled in from reference TRBV28 and TRBJ1-5, reads DVKVTQSSRYLVKRTGEKVFLECVQDMDHENMFWYRQDPGLGLRLIYFSYDVKMKEKGDIPEGYSVSREKKERFSLILESASTNQTSMYLCASRTMGQRDGGNQPQHFGDGTRLSIL.